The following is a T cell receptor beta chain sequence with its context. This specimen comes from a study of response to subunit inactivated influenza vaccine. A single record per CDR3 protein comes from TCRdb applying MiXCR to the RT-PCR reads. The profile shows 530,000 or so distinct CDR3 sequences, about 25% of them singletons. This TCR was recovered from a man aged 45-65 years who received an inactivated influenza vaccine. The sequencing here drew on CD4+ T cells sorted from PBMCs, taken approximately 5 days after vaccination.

This CDR3 reads CASSLGAGHTDTQYF. The CDR3 DNA follows: TGTGCCAGCAGCTTAGGTGCGGGGCACACAGATACGCAGTATTTT. The chain carries TRBV7-6 and TRBJ2-3; tentatively, D is TRBD2 (6 bases). The CDR3 totals 15 residues. In germline, CDR1 is SGHVS, CDR2 FNYEAQ. The V end lost 1 base, the J end lost 2 bases, and 10 bases lay between the germline ends. Variable domain in full (rest from reference TRBV7-6 and TRBJ2-3): GAGVSQSPRYKVTKRGQDVALRCDPISGHVSLYWYRQALGQGPEFLTYFNYEAQQDKSGLPNDRFSAERPEGSISTLTIQRTEQRDSAMYRCASSLGAGHTDTQYFGPGTRLTVL.